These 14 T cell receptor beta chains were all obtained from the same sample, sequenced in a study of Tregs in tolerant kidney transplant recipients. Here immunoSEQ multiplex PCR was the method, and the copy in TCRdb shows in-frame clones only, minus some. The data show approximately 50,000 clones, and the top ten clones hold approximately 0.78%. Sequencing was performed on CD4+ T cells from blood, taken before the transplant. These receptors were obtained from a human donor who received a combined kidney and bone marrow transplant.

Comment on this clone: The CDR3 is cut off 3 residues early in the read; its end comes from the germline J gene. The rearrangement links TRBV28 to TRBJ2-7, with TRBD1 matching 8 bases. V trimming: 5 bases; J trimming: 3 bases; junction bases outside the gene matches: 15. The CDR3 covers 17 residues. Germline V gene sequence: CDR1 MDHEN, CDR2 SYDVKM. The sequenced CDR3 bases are TGTGCCAGCAGTGCTTCACGTATGGGACAGGTGGGCTACGAG. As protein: CASSASRMGQVGYE. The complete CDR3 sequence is CASSASRMGQVGYEQYF.

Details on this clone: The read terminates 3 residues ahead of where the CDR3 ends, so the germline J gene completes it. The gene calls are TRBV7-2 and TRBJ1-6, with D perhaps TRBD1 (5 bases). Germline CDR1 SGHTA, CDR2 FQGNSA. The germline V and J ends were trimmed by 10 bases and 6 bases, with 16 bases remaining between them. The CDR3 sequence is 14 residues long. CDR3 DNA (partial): TGTGCCACCACAGCCTGGGGGGGTAATTCACCC. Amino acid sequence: CATTAWGGNSP. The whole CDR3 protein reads CATTAWGGNSPLHF. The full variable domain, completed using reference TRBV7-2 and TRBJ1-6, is GAGVSQSPSNKVTEKGKDVELRCDPISGHTALYWYRQSLGQGLEFLIYFQGNSAPDKSGLPSDRFSAERTGGSVSTLTIQRTQQEDSAVYLCATTAWGGNSPLHFGNGTRLTVT.

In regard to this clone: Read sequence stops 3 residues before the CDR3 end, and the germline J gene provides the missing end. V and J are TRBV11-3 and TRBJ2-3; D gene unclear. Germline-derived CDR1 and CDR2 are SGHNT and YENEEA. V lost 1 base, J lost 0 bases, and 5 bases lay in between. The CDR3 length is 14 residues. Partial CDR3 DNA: TGTGCCAGCAGCTTAGCTTCCAGCACAGATACG. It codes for CASSLASSTDT. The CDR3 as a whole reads CASSLASSTDTQYF.

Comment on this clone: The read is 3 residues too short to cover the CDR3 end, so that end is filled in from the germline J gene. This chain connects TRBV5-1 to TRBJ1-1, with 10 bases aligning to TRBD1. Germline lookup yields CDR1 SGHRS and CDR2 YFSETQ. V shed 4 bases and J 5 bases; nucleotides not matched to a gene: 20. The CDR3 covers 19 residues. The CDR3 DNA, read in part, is TGCGCCAGCAGCCGCTCCTTACGCGGGACAGGGGAACCTGGGACTGAA. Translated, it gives CASSRSLRGTGEPGTE. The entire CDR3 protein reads CASSRSLRGTGEPGTEAFF.

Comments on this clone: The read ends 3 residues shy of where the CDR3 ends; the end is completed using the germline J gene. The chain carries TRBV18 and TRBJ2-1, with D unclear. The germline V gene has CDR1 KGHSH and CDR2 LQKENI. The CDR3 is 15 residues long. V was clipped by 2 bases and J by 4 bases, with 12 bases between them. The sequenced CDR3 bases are TGTGCCAGCTCACCAGTCGAGCCGCCGTACAATGAG. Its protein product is CASSPVEPPYNE. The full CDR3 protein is CASSPVEPPYNEQFF.

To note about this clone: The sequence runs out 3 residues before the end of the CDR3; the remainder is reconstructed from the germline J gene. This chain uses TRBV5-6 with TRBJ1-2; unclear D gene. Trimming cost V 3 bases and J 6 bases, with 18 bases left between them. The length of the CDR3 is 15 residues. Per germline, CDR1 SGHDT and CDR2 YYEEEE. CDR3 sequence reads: CASSSKPGGPHGYTF. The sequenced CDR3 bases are TGTGCCAGCAGCTCAAAGCCCGGCGGGCCCCATGGC.

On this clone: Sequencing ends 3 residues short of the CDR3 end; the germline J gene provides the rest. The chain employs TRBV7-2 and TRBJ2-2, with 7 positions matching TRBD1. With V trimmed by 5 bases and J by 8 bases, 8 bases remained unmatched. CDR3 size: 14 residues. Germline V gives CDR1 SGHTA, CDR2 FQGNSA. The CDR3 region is CASSLRQGQGELFF. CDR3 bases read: TGTGCCAGCAGCCTACGACAGGGCCAGGGGGAG.

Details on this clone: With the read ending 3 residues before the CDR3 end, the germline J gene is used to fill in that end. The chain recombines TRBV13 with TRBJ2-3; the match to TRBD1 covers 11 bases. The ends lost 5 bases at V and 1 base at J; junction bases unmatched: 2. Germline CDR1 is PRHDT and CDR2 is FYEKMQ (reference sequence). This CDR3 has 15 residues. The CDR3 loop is CASSPDRGRTDTQYF. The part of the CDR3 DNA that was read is TGTGCCAGCAGCCCGGACAGGGGGCGCACAGATACG.

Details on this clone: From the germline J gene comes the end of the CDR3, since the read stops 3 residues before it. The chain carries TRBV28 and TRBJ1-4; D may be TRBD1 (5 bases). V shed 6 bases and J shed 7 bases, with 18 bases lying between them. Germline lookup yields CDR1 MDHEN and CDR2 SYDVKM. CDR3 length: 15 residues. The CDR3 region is CASRAGDGMAEKLFF. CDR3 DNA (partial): TGTGCCAGCAGGGCGGGGGACGGGATGGCTGAAAAA.

CDR3 residues: CASNRIGNTGELFF. The DNA read from the CDR3 is TGTGCCAGCAATCGCATCGGGAACACCGGGGAG. The chain combines TRBV7-9 with TRBJ2-2; D unclear. The read terminates 3 residues ahead of where the CDR3 ends, so the germline J gene completes it. Looked up from germline, CDR1 is SEHNR and CDR2 is FQNEAQ (reference sequence). Trimming shortened V by 7 bases and J by 1 base, and 10 bases separated the two germline ends. The length of the CDR3 is 14 residues.

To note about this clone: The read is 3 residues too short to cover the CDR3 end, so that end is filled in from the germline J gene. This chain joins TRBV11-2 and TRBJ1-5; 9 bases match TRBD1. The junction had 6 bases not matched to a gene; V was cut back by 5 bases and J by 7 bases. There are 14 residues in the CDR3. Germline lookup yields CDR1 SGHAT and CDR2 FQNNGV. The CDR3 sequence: CASSRDRDIQPQHF. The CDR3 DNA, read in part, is TGTGCCAGCAGCCGGGACAGGGATATCCAGCCC.

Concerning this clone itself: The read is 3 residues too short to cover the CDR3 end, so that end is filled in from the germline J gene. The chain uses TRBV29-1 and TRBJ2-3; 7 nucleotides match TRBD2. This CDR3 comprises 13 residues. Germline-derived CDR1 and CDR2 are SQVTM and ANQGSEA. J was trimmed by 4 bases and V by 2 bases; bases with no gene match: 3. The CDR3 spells CSVERGVADTQYF. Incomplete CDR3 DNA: TGCAGCGTTGAACGGGGGGTCGCAGATACG.

The CDR3 loop reads CASSDGTAAPSPQHF. Incomplete CDR3 DNA: TGTGCCAGCAGTGACGGGACAGCCGCCCCATCGCCC. V is TRBV6-1 and J is TRBJ1-5; 7 bases map to TRBD1. The read terminates 3 residues before the CDR3 end, so the remaining end is supplied by the germline J gene. The trim removed 3 bases at V and 9 bases at J, leaving 11 bases unmatched. Germline lookup yields CDR1 MNHNS and CDR2 SASEGT. The CDR3 extends over 15 amino acids.

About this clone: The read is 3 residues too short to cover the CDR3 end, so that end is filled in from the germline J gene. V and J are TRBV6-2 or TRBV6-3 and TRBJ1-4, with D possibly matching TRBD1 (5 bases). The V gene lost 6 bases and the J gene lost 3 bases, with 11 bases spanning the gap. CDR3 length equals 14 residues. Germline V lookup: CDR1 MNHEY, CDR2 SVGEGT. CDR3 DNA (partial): TGTGCCAGCAGCGACAGAGCGTCTAATGAAAAA. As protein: CASSDRASNEK. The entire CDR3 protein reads CASSDRASNEKLFF.